This TCR beta chain derives from a study of T cell repertoires in cytomegalovirus infection. Turning to the study itself: Public TCR beta signatures indicated both CMV infection and matching HLA type.

TCRdb independently ran MiXCR on the reads; one entry per CDR3 protein. The profile shows 20,000 to 25,000 distinct CDR3 sequences, approximately 46% of them singletons. Points on this clonotype: Its antigen is unidentified.

With 0 bases removed from V and 6 bases from J, the gap between germline ends came to 15 bases. The V gene's germline CDR1 is SGHAT and CDR2 FQNNGV. This CDR3 is built from 16 residues. The chain recombines TRBV11-2 with TRBJ2-1; D remains unclear. This sample comprised CD8+ T cells from cultured PBMCs, obtained from culture after CMV antigen stimulation. The receptor was isolated from a human donor in good health (CMV status not recorded). Some clones in this sample may be carry-over from other donors' samples. In DNA, the CDR3 is TGTGCCAGCAGCTTAGAAGCCCAGATGGTGGGCAATGAGCAGTTCTTC. This sequence encodes CASSLEAQMVGNEQFF.